Sequencing of this T cell receptor (beta chain) was carried out in a study of shared clonotypes between healthy human individuals. Per the study methods: Junction-only sequences without quality scores were provided by ImmunoSEQ, so filtering was different. TCRdb keeps only in-frame clones here, not all; method: immunoSEQ multiplex PCR. That table supplies the V and J calls and clone size; D and trimming were determined from the DNA. The sample records about 380,000 clones, roughly 96% being singletons. Specimen: memory CD8+ T cells sorted from blood. Subset reported: CD45RO+ cells pooled with CCR7-negative TemRA cells. This TCR derives from a man aged 25 to 45 in good health.

CDR3 amino acids: CASSLAWGKPQHF. For the CDR3, the DNA is TGTGCCAGCAGCTTAGCGTGGGGGAAGCCCCAGCATTTT. The chain combines TRBV7-6 with TRBJ1-5; possibly TRBD1 for D (5 bases). The CDR3 contains 13 residues. Trimming left V 0 bases short and J 8 bases short, with 8 bases between. Germline CDR1 is SGHVS and CDR2 is FNYEAQ.